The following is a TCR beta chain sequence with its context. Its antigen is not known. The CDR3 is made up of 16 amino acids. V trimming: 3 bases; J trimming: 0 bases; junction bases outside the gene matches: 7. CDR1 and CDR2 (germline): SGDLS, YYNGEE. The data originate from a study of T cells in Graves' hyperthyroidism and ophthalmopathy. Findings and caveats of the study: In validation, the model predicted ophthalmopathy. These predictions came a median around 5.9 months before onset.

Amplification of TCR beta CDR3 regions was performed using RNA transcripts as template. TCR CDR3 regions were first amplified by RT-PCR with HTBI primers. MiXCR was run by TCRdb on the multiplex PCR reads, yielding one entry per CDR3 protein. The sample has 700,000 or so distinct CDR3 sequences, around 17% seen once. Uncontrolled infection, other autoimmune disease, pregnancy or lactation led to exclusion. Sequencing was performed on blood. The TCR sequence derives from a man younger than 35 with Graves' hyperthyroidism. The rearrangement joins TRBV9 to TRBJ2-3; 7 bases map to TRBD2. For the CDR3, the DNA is TGTGCCAGCAGCGAAGGCGGGGGACCGAGCACAGATACGCAGTATTTT. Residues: CASSEGGGPSTDTQYF. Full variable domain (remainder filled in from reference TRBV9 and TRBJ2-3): DSGVTQTPKHLITATGQRVTLRCSPRSGDLSVYWYQQSLDQGLQFLIQYYNGEERAKGNILERFSAQQFPDLHSELNLSSLELGDSALYFCASSEGGGPSTDTQYFGPGTRLTVL.